This TCR beta chain was observed in a study of T cell changes during pregnancy in multiple sclerosis. Sequencing was performed with immunoSEQ multiplex PCR; in TCRdb, only in-frame clones are kept and a portion is missing. Among about 35,000 clones listed, 89% were seen once. The CDR3 totals 14 residues. CDR1 is SGHDT, CDR2 YYEEEE, per germline. Trimming stripped 0 bases from V and 8 bases from J, with 11 bases between. The TCR sequence derives from a female donor in good health, enrolled as a control in a pregnancy study. The chain is built from TRBV5-6 and TRBJ1-4, with D hard to call. Sequencing was performed on CD4+ T cells from peripheral blood mononuclear cells, taken after pregnancy. This CDR3 reads CASSLAEVGEKLFF. CDR3 DNA sequence: TGTGCCAGCAGCTTGGCCGAGGTCGGAGAAAAACTGTTTTTT.